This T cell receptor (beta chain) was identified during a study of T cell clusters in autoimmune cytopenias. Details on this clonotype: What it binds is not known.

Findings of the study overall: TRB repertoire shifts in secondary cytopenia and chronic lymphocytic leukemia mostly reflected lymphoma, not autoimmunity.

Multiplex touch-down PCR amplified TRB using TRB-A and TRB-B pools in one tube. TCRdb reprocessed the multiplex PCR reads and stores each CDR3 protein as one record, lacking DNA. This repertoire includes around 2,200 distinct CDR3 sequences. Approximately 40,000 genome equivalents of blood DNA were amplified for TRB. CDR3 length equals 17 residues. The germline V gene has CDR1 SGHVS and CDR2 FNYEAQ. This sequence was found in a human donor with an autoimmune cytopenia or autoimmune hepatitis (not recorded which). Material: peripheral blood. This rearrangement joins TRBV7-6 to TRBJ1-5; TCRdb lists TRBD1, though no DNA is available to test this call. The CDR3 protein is CASSLASSGVGNQPQHF.